This passage covers 21 T cell receptor beta chains from one sample sequenced in a study of blood T cell repertoires in COVID-19 (TCRdb year 2020). The library came from the immunoSEQ multiplex PCR assay. Here the immuneACCESS table is served through TCRdb, limited to in-frame sequences with V and J called. Missing clones are a known gap in these copies; in checked studies unresolved V genes cover under half, and the rest lacks a known reason. The sample table holds about 94,000 clones, of which 80% to 90% were seen once. 4.5% to 5% of the sample rests with the top ten. The specimen sequenced was peripheral blood. Source of these receptors: a woman aged 80 or over with acute or convalescent COVID-19.

The rearrangement joins TRBV7-9 to TRBJ1-1, with D maybe TRBD1 (6 bases). V shed 6 bases and J shed 0 bases, with 11 bases lying between them. Germline loops: CDR1 SEHNR, CDR2 FQNEAQ (reference sequence). CDR3 length equals 14 residues. The CDR3 region is CASSQGIVNTEAFF. The CDR3 nucleotides read TGTGCCAGCAGTCAGGGGATCGTGAACACTGAAGCTTTCTTT.

The chain combines TRBV19 with TRBJ2-7; 8 nucleotides align to TRBD2. The CDR3 is made up of 14 amino acids. J gave up 2 bases and V 5 bases, and 5 bases lay outside the gene matches. Per germline, CDR1 LNHDA and CDR2 SQIVND (reference sequence). CDR3 loop: CASSSPGLAYEQYF. The CDR3 nucleotides are TGTGCCAGTAGTTCTCCGGGACTAGCCTACGAGCAGTACTTC.

The genes are TRBV9 and TRBJ2-5, with TRBD2 matching 10 bases. The trim removed 3 bases at V and 3 bases at J, leaving 5 bases unmatched. The germline V gene has CDR1 SGDLS and CDR2 YYNGEE. The CDR3 extends over 15 amino acids. The CDR3 DNA is TGTGCCAGCAGCGCTAGCGGGGGAGCGGAAGAGACCCAGTACTTC. Encoded protein: CASSASGGAEETQYF.

The chain has TRBV11-2 and TRBJ1-1; perhaps TRBD1 as D (6 bases). The CDR3 is 13 residues long. V was cut by 1 base and J by 7 bases, with 10 bases left in between. Germline V gene data show CDR1 as SGHAT and CDR2 as FQNNGV. DNA of the CDR3: TGTGCCAGCAGCTTAGCCCTACAGGGTGAAGCTTTCTTT. The encoded protein is CASSLALQGEAFF.

The chain is built from TRBV11-2 and TRBJ2-1, with 13 bases lining up with TRBD2. J gave up 8 bases and V 5 bases, and 9 bases lay outside the gene matches. This CDR3 comprises 16 residues. CDR1 is SGHAT, CDR2 FQNNGV, per germline. CDR3 bases: TGTGCCAGCAGCCCCAAGACTAGCGGGGGGCGGCATGAGCAGTTCTTC. This translates into CASSPKTSGGRHEQFF.

The chain links TRBV3-1 (or the pseudogene TRBV3-2) to TRBJ2-4; possible D gene TRBD2, 6 bases. Looked up from germline, CDR1 is LGHDT and CDR2 is YNNKEL (reference sequence). The V gene lost 0 bases and the J gene lost 1 base, with 7 bases spanning the gap. This CDR3 is built from 15 residues. Here the CDR3 DNA reads TGTGCCAGCAGCCAAGATGCGGGGGCCAAAAACATTCAGTACTTC. This translates into CASSQDAGAKNIQYF.

The rearrangement links TRBV6-5 to TRBJ2-4; TRBD1 is a possible D gene (6 bases). V lost 6 bases and J lost 1, with 13 bases in between. From germline, CDR1 is MNHEY and CDR2 SVGAGI. The CDR3 is 15 residues long. The CDR3 loop reads CASSRDTLAKNIQYF. In DNA form, the CDR3 reads TGTGCCAGCAGCCGGGACACATTGGCCAAAAACATTCAGTACTTC.

There are a few counts of this clone. The chain carries TRBV20-1 and TRBJ1-1; a weak D match, TRBD1 (6 bases). The V and J ends lost 3 bases and 6 bases respectively, with 8 bases between them. The CDR3 covers 11 residues. Germline CDR1 DFQATT, CDR2 SNEGSKA (reference sequence). The CDR3 sequence is CSASDRSEAFF. The CDR3 region has the DNA TGCAGTGCTAGCGACAGGTCTGAAGCTTTCTTT.

The J gene is TRBJ1-1, the V gene TRBV7-8; D is perhaps TRBD1 (6 bases). From germline, CDR1 is SGHVS and CDR2 FQNEAQ. The CDR3 contains 14 residues. V shed 0 bases and J shed 2 bases, with 7 bases lying between them. CDR3 nucleotide sequence: TGTGCCAGCAGCTTAGCGGACAGAAACACTGAAGCTTTCTTT. Translating it yields CASSLADRNTEAFF. The complete variable domain, with remaining parts taken from reference TRBV7-8 and TRBJ1-1, reads GAGVSQSPRYKVAKRGQDVALRCDPISGHVSLFWYQQALGQGPEFLTYFQNEAQLDKSGLPSDRFFAERPEGSVSTLKIQRTQQEDSAVYLCASSLADRNTEAFFGQGTRLTVV.

The CDR3 DNA reads as TGTGCCAGCAGCTCCCTCCGGGACACTGAAGCTTTCTTT. It codes for CASSSLRDTEAFF. The rearrangement uses TRBV6-5 and TRBJ1-1, with unresolved D. Trimming removed 6 bases from V and 3 bases from J, with 11 bases in between. Germline CDR1 and CDR2: MNHEY and SVGAGI. This CDR3 has 13 residues.

In its sample, this clone was seen once. J is TRBJ2-4 and V is TRBV3-1 (or the pseudogene TRBV3-2), with a possible D match to TRBD1 (5 bases). CDR1 is LGHDT, CDR2 YNNKEL, per germline (reference sequence). The length of the CDR3 is 14 residues. The V gene lost 8 bases and the J gene lost 6 bases, with 17 bases spanning the gap. DNA of the CDR3: TGTGCCAGCGCCGGTGGGGCCTGGGGAAACATTCAGTACTTC. Protein: CASAGGAWGNIQYF.

This chain uses TRBV5-6 with TRBJ2-5; 7 bases agree with TRBD1. CDR3 length equals 15 residues. Losses at the gene ends were 1 base for V and 7 bases for J; bases not matched to a gene: 10. Germline lookup yields CDR1 SGHDT and CDR2 YYEEEE. The CDR3 DNA is TGTGCCAGCAGCTTGCCTTTTGGACAGGTTTGGACCCAGTACTTC. This sequence encodes CASSLPFGQVWTQYF.

This clone appeared a few times. The V and J genes are TRBV7-2 and TRBJ2-2; TRBD1 is a possible D gene (5 bases). Trimming removed 5 bases from V and 6 bases from J, with 13 bases in between. The CDR3 runs 14 residues. Germline V gene data show CDR1 as SGHTA and CDR2 as FQGNSA. The CDR3 sequence is CASSPGILAGELFF. CDR3 coding DNA: TGTGCCAGCAGCCCAGGGATACTTGCCGGGGAGCTGTTTTTT.

The CDR3 loop reads CASSGGTSGTRTQYF. The DNA for the CDR3 is TGTGCCAGCAGTGGAGGGACTAGCGGTACAAGGACCCAGTACTTC. The J gene is TRBJ2-5, the V gene TRBV2; the match to TRBD2 covers 11 bases. Trimming cost V 4 bases and J 7 bases; bases outside gene matches: 8. The CDR3 runs to 15 residues. CDR1 and CDR2 from the germline V gene are SNHLY and FYNNEI.

The CDR3 DNA reads TGTGCCAGCAGCCCGAGGCGGGCCAATGAGCAGTTCTTC. It is translated as CASSPRRANEQFF. V is TRBV7-9 and J is TRBJ2-1; perhaps TRBD2 as D (5 bases). Trimming removed 5 bases from V and 6 bases from J, with 11 bases in between. Per germline, CDR1 SEHNR and CDR2 FQNEAQ (reference sequence). This CDR3 spans 13 amino acids.

The chain recombines TRBV5-8 with TRBJ2-5, with D perhaps matching TRBD2 (5 bases). The CDR3 has 15 amino acids. CDR1 SGHTS and CDR2 YDEGEE come from the germline V gene. Trimming removed 1 base at V and 3 bases at J, with 13 bases between. The CDR3 is CASSLTGFREETQYF. CDR3 sequence (DNA): TGTGCCAGCAGCTTGACGGGGTTTAGGGAAGAGACCCAGTACTTC.

A note on this clone: One end of the junction does not line up with germline, which may come from a read error. This sequence joins TRBV3-1 (or the pseudogene TRBV3-2) and TRBJ2-2, with TRBD2 as a possible D gene (5 bases). The CDR3 totals 17 residues. Per germline, CDR1 LGHDT and CDR2 YNNKEL (reference sequence). The CDR3 reads CASSGSEPGKNAGELFF. For the CDR3, the DNA is TGTGCCAGCAGCGGGTCTGAACCCGGGAAGAACGCCGGGGAGCTGTTTTTT.

This chain connects TRBV18 to TRBJ1-5; D might be TRBD1 (6 bases). V lost 6 bases and J 11 bases, leaving 20 bases between the germline ends. The CDR3 runs to 14 residues. Germline CDR1 reads KGHSH; CDR2 reads LQKENI. The CDR3 region is CASSIGQNTVAQHF. DNA for the CDR3: TGTGCCAGCTCGATAGGACAGAATACCGTCGCCCAGCATTTT.

J is TRBJ1-1 and V is TRBV21-1. TRBV21-1 is reported as a pseudogene. The CDR3 has 17 amino acids. CDR3 in amino acids: CASSKAGGQGRDTEAFF. CDR3 bases: TGTGCCAGCAGCAAAGCAGGGGGGCAGGGGAGGGACACTGAAGCTTTCTTT.

The chain carries TRBV9 and TRBJ1-2; TRBD1 matches at 7 bases. The CDR3 is 15 residues long. V lost 0 bases, J lost 0 bases, and 2 bases stayed unmatched. Germline V gene data show CDR1 as SGDLS and CDR2 as YYNGEE. This CDR3 is CASSVGTGANYGYTF. Here the CDR3 DNA reads TGTGCCAGCAGCGTAGGTACAGGGGCTAACTATGGCTACACCTTC.

A single count supports this clone. The V and J genes are TRBV7-2 and TRBJ1-5; no reliable D call. Trimming left V 1 base short and J 5 bases short, with 12 bases between. Germline lookup yields CDR1 SGHTA and CDR2 FQGNSA. The CDR3 is 15 residues long. CDR3: CASSLVGGRDQPQHF. The CDR3 bases are TGTGCCAGCAGCTTAGTAGGAGGGAGAGATCAGCCCCAGCATTTT.